The T cell receptor (beta chain) described here comes from a study of T cells in tuberculosis. At the level of the study: A South African cohort included IGRA-negative adolescents, latently infected IGRA-positive adolescents and adults with active tuberculosis. Study results and limitations: Active tuberculosis patients had shorter CDR3-alpha; the beta difference was nonsignificant. Selection depended on which cryopreserved specimens were available. Active tuberculosis TCR-alpha repertoires lay closer to GMM-specific TCRs than IGRA-negative controls, suggesting clonal expansion.

Sequenced by immunoSEQ multiplex PCR; TCRdb stores in-frame clones only, minus some. The table shows roughly 30,000 clones, with 90% to 95% occurring only once. This clone was counted a single time. Antigen unknown. CDR1 MNHNS and CDR2 SASEGT come from the germline V gene. The V gene end was trimmed by 7 bases and the J gene end by 3 bases; junction bases not matched to a gene: 11. The CDR3 loop spans 15 amino acids. The TCR sequence derives from a donor aged 10-30 years with latent tuberculosis or without tuberculosis infection. This chain connects TRBV6-1 to TRBJ2-7, with TRBD2 matching over 8 bases. The sequenced sample was PBMCs. CDR3 sequence: CASTSFRGGGYEQYF. CDR3 coding DNA: TGTGCCAGCACCTCTTTCCGGGGGGGAGGCTACGAGCAGTACTTC.